The subject of this entry is one T cell receptor beta chain. The entry originates in a study of blood T cell repertoires in COVID-19. Original data processing: Nucleated cell counts were estimated from reference gene primer amplification. Here immunoSEQ multiplex PCR was the method, and the copy in TCRdb shows in-frame clones only, minus some. That table gives V, J and clone size, and the DNA gave D and trimming. Among around 250,000 clones listed, 84% were seen once. CDR1 is SNHLY, CDR2 FYNNEI, per germline. CDR3 length equals 17 residues. Trimming cost V 2 bases and J 1 base, with 15 bases left between them.

Sequencing used peripheral blood. The rearrangement joins TRBV2 to TRBJ1-5; D is perhaps TRBD1 (5 bases). The origin of this receptor is a woman aged 40 to 55 who had recovered from COVID-19. CDR3 sequence reads: CASSERRGDSSNQPQHF. In DNA, the CDR3 is TGTGCCAGCAGTGAAAGGAGGGGAGACTCAAGCAATCAGCCCCAGCATTTT. The whole variable domain, filled in from reference TRBV2 and TRBJ1-5, reads EPEVTQTPSHQVTQMGQEVILRCVPISNHLYFYWYRQILGQKVEFLVSFYNNEISEKSEIFDDQFSVERPDGSNFTLKIRSTKLEDSAMYFCASSERRGDSSNQPQHFGDGTRLSIL.